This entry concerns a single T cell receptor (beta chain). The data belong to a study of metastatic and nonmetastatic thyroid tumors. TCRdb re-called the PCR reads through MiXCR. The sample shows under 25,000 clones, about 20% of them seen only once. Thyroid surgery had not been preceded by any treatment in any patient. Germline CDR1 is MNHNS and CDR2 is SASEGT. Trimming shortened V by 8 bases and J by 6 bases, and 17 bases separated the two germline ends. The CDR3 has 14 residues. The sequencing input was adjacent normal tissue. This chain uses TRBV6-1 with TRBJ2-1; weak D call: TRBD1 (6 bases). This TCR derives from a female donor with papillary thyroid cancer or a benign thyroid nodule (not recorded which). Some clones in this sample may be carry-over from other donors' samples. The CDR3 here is CASSAVGASNEQFF. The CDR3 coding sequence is TGTGCCAGCTCCGCAGTGGGGGCTAGCAATGAGCAGTTCTTC.